Below, one TCR beta chain is given with its context. The target antigen is unknown. This sample stems from a study of shared clonotypes between healthy human individuals. In the study overall: Per donor, three plates held CD4 naive cells, three held CD4 memory, two held CD8 naive and one held CD8 memory.

Naive CD8 cells, CD45RO-negative and positively selected for CCR7, excluded terminally differentiated effector memory CD45RA+ cells. Investigators spread the genomic DNA of each subset evenly over several immunoSEQ plates. TCRdb keeps only in-frame clones here, not all; method: immunoSEQ multiplex PCR. The data show fewer than 700,000 clones, approximately 95% seen once. The CDR3 has 12 residues. The germline gives CDR1 MNHNS, CDR2 SASEGT. The V and J ends lost 7 bases and 3 bases, in that order; junction bases with no gene match: 2. Study-level points and caveats: Generally, naive subsets came out with larger estimated richness than memory subsets.

This sequence was found in a woman under 40 in good health. The specimen was naive CD8+ T cells sorted from blood. The chain carries TRBV6-1 and TRBJ2-7; 8 nucleotides align to TRBD1. In DNA, the CDR3 is TGTGCCAGCAAGGACAGGGTCTACGAGCAGTACTTC. Translated, it gives CASKDRVYEQYF.